This T cell receptor beta chain was sequenced in a study of blood T cell repertoires in COVID-19 (TCRdb year 2020). Study-wide context: Samples covering the acute and convalescent phases of COVID-19 were provided by collaborators in the United States, Italy and Spain. The prospective study material was composed of cDNA or gDNA derived from T cells, B-cell-depleted T cells, or PBMCs. Deeply sampled blood TCRbeta repertoires from subjects exposed to, actively infected with, or recovered from COVID-19 were included in the dataset. A freely available public database, intended as a resource for researchers studying the immune response to SARS-CoV-2, is where the repertoires were released. Samples were obtained from the ongoing ImmuneRACE study (first 160 participants) and from 1,254 subjects provided by 6 global collaborators. Sample metadata almost always included a de-identified subject ID, COVID-19 status, age in years and sex. Where available, HLA class I and class II types were obtained from metadata supplied by the sample provider rather than from assay-based typing. What the work shows at the level of the full study, not this receptor alone: How much clinical and demographic metadata was included differed by source and by participant, and the metadata was provided uncurated.

A second Seattle source provided samples from volunteer blood donors who had recovered from COVID-19. Whole blood was collected in K2EDTA tubes by collaborating institutions according to the institutions' own protocols. For TCRbeta analysis, collaborator samples were shipped as frozen whole blood, as isolated PBMCs, or as DNA extracted from either sample type. TCRbeta CDR3 regions were amplified from genomic DNA using the immunoSEQ Assay, a bias-controlled multiplex PCR. The study's own analysis went as follows. Within the assay, amplification of reference gene primers was used to estimate how many nucleated cells each sample contained. Sequence reads were collapsed and filtered to measure the absolute abundance of every unique TCRbeta CDR3 rearrangement. Productive Simpson clonality was computed per sample as the square root of Simpson's diversity index over productive rearrangements. TCRdb took over this immuneACCESS table, retaining in-frame rearrangements with V and J assigned. Such tables are incomplete; in checked studies, under half of the missing clones stem from an unresolved V gene, and the remainder is unexplained. The D gene and trimming were derived from the DNA, and the V and J assignments and clone size from that table. A total of over 200,000 clones appear in this sample, around 86% of them only once. Of the sample, about 9.2% falls within the top ten clones.

This clone has a handful of counts. What antigen it recognizes has not been identified. No much larger clone exists at a distance of one base, and base qualities are not known. Trimming at the junction amounts to 5 bases on V and 6 bases on J, and the germline ends lie 11 bases apart. The CDR3 sequence holds 13 residues, the cysteine and phenylalanine included. Only the CDR3 region is kept as DNA, spanning 39 bases read in frame from base 1. CDR1 and CDR2 were assigned from the germline V gene as KGHSH and LQKENI. This clonotype originated in a man in his forties who had recovered from COVID-19. The sample consisted of peripheral blood. The chain was built from TRBV18 and TRBJ2-1; TRBD2 is a weak D gene call, 5 bases matching. The CDR3 has the sequence CASSKWESNEQFF. The DNA reads as follows: TGTGCCAGCTCAAAATGGGAGTCCAATGAGCAGTTCTTC.